Presented here are 23 T cell receptor beta chains from one specimen sequenced in a study of T cells in women clearing cervical HPV infection. The method was immunoSEQ multiplex PCR; TCRdb's version includes in-frame clones alone and lacks a portion of them. The listing records about 40,000 clones. The sequenced material came from blood buffy coat. The receptors here all came from a woman between 18 and 69 years old with a cervical HPV16 infection that either progressed to CIN3+ or cleared (not recorded which).

Regarding this clone: The CDR3 end lies 3 residues beyond the end of the read and is filled in from the germline J gene. The chain joins TRBV6-1 to TRBJ2-1; 8 positions agree with TRBD2. The germline CDR1 and CDR2 sequences are MNHNS and SASEGT. V shed 4 bases and J 1 base; nucleotides not matched to a gene: 6. The CDR3 consists of 16 residues. Partial CDR3 DNA: TGTGCCAGCAGTGGTCAGCGGGGGCGGTCCTACAATGAG. Residues: CASSGQRGRSYNE. The complete CDR3 reads CASSGQRGRSYNEQFF.

About this clone itself: The CDR3 is cut off 3 residues early in the read; its end comes from the germline J gene. The V and J genes are TRBV6-1 and TRBJ1-5; 8 positions match TRBD1. This CDR3 has 16 residues. Germline assignment: CDR1 MNHNS and CDR2 SASEGT. Germline trimming cut 4 bases from V and 2 bases from J; bases unmatched to any gene: 7. Here the CDR3 reads CASSGGQGVGNQPQHF. Incomplete CDR3 DNA: TGTGCCAGCAGTGGAGGACAGGGCGTGGGCAATCAGCCC.

CDR3 bases read: TGCAGTGCTCTAGAGCGGGCCTTGAGCTCCTACAATGAG. Its translation: CSALERALSSYNE. The CDR3, in full, reads CSALERALSSYNEQFF. The chain recombines TRBV20-1 with TRBJ2-1, with D maybe TRBD2 (6 bases). The CDR3 end falls 3 residues outside the read, so it is completed with the germline J gene. The CDR3 extends over 16 amino acids. V lost 5 bases and J 0 bases, leaving 17 bases between the germline ends. From germline, CDR1 is DFQATT and CDR2 SNEGSKA (reference sequence).

A remark on this clone: Coverage ceases 3 residues before the CDR3 finishes, and the germline J gene fills in the end. The rearrangement links TRBV10-3 to TRBJ1-1, with D possibly being TRBD1 (5 bases). Deletions cut 6 bases from V and 7 bases from J, with 15 bases between. The CDR3 contains 13 residues. Germline V gene data show CDR1 as ENHRY and CDR2 as SYGVKD. CDR3 DNA (partial): TGTGCCATCAGGGGGGGAGAGGGTAGTGAA. It is translated as CAIRGGEGSE. In full, the CDR3 reads CAIRGGEGSEAFF.

Points on this clone: Read coverage stops 3 residues before the CDR3 terminus; the germline J gene supplies the remainder. The chain uses TRBV7-3 and TRBJ2-2; TRBD1 might be the D (6 bases). Trimming pared 4 bases from V and 2 bases from J, leaving 17 bases between. Germline CDR1 and CDR2: SGHTA and FQGTGA. This CDR3 contains 17 residues. CDR3 sequence: CASSSPRDTPNTGELFF. The covered CDR3 bases are TGTGCCAGCAGCTCCCCCCGGGACACTCCCAACACCGGGGAG.

As concerns this clone: The read is 3 residues too short to cover the CDR3 end, so that end is filled in from the germline J gene. The genes are TRBV12-3 or TRBV12-4 and TRBJ2-1; 9 bases agree with TRBD1. The CDR3 runs 15 residues. V shed 7 bases and J 7 bases; nucleotides not matched to a gene: 11. CDR3 protein: CASKAGTGLWNEQFF. CDR3 DNA, as far as it was read: TGTGCCAGCAAAGCCGGGACAGGGTTGTGGAATGAG.

As for this clone: The CDR3 end lies 3 residues beyond the end of the read and is filled in from the germline J gene. The chain links TRBV28 to TRBJ2-3; D uncertain. Germline assignment: CDR1 MDHEN and CDR2 SYDVKM. V lost 4 bases, J lost 4 bases, and 12 bases lay in between. The CDR3 extends over 14 amino acids. The CDR3 is CASSYEVSSDTQYF. The part of the CDR3 DNA that was read is TGTGCCAGCAGTTATGAGGTTTCCTCAGATACG.

To note about this clone: The DNA ends 3 residues before the CDR3 does, and the rest of the CDR3 is filled in from the germline J gene. The chain employs TRBV20-1 and TRBJ2-1, with TRBD2 identical over 10 bases. This CDR3 is built from 14 residues. The germline V gene has CDR1 DFQATT and CDR2 SNEGSKA (reference sequence). After removal of 4 bases from V and 4 bases from J, the junction contained 4 bases not matched to a gene. The CDR3 is CSAISGGTYNEQFF. CDR3 DNA (partial): TGCAGTGCTATTAGCGGGGGGACTTACAATGAG.

About this clone itself: With the read ending 3 residues before the CDR3 end, the germline J gene is used to fill in that end. The same CDR3 is also encoded by other DNA sequences in this sample. J is TRBJ2-1 and V is TRBV19, with 9 bases fitting TRBD2. Germline trimming cut 3 bases from V and 4 bases from J; bases unmatched to any gene: 4. The CDR3 is 15 residues long. Germline V gene data show CDR1 as LNHDA and CDR2 as SQIVND (reference sequence). Incomplete CDR3 DNA: TGTGCCAGTAGTATCCAGCGGGGGGCATACAATGAG. This encodes CASSIQRGAYNE. The whole CDR3 is CASSIQRGAYNEQFF.

CDR3 amino acids: CSASPGGSYEQYF. The sequenced part of the CDR3 DNA is TGCAGTGCTAGCCCGGGGGGATCCTACGAG. This chain connects TRBV20-1 to TRBJ2-7; 7 positions match TRBD2. The read stops 3 residues short of the end of the CDR3; the missing end is completed from the germline J gene. Unmatched junction bases numbered 3, after V lost 3 bases and J lost 1 base. This CDR3 is built from 13 residues. Germline V gene lookup returns CDR1 DFQATT and CDR2 SNEGSKA (reference sequence).

In regard to this clone: The read terminates 3 residues before the CDR3 end, so the remaining end is supplied by the germline J gene. The rearrangement joins TRBV18 to TRBJ1-1, with D perhaps TRBD1 (5 bases). Germline V CDR1 and CDR2: KGHSH, LQKENI. V gave up 2 bases and J gave up 0 bases, with 19 bases separating them. The CDR3 contains 18 residues. The part of the CDR3 DNA that was read is TGTGCCAGCTCACCAAGGGAGGGCCTGGAGGGGTTGAACACTGAA. Its protein product is CASSPREGLEGLNTE. The CDR3 as a whole reads CASSPREGLEGLNTEAFF.

In regard to this clone: The read ends 3 residues before the CDR3 terminus; that terminus is restored from the germline J gene. The J gene is TRBJ2-7, the V gene TRBV7-6; tentatively, D is TRBD1 (6 bases). Germline assignment: CDR1 SGHVS and CDR2 FNYEAQ. Trimming left V 1 base short and J 6 bases short, with 22 bases between. CDR3 length equals 17 residues. CDR3 protein: CASSLGPPGTRNGEQYF. The CDR3 DNA, read in part, is TGTGCCAGCAGCTTAGGGCCTCCCGGGACAAGAAACGGCGAG.

Notes on this clone: Read sequence stops 3 residues before the CDR3 end, and the germline J gene provides the missing end. V is TRBV10-1 and J is TRBJ2-2; D may be TRBD2 (6 bases). The V end was cut by 4 bases, the J end by 0 bases, with 12 bases between. The CDR3 length is 16 residues. Germline V lookup: CDR1 WNHNN, CDR2 SYGVQD (reference sequence). CDR3 DNA, as far as it was read: TGCGCCAGCAGTGGGGTCGGGGGTCCGAACACCGGGGAG. It specifies CASSGVGGPNTGE. Given in full, the CDR3 is CASSGVGGPNTGELFF.

Turning to this clone: Read coverage stops 3 residues before the CDR3 terminus; the germline J gene supplies the remainder. The gene calls are TRBV12-3 or TRBV12-4 and TRBJ1-2, with D tentatively TRBD1 (5 bases). CDR3 size: 14 residues. The CDR3 reads CASSPRGGVEGYTF. The DNA read from the CDR3 is TGTGCCAGCAGTCCGAGGGGAGGCGTCGAGGGC.

For this clone: The CDR3 is cut off 3 residues early in the read; its end comes from the germline J gene. The J gene is TRBJ2-5, the V gene TRBV13; 8 positions agree with TRBD1. Germline V lookup: CDR1 PRHDT, CDR2 FYEKMQ (reference sequence). The CDR3 consists of 14 residues. The ends lost 5 bases at V and 3 bases at J; junction bases unmatched: 5. The CDR3: CASSEGQEKETQYF. CDR3 bases read: TGTGCCAGCAGCGAGGGACAGGAAAAAGAGACC.

Of note for this clone: The read falls 3 residues short of the CDR3 end, and the missing part is taken from the germline J gene. This sequence joins TRBV5-1 and TRBJ2-1; TRBD1 agrees at 10 bases. Germline values: CDR1 SGHRS, CDR2 YFSETQ. The CDR3 contains 20 residues. Trimming took 6 bases from V and 0 from J; bases not matched to a gene: 18. CDR3 region: CASTREGTGAVGFSYNEQFF. The part of the CDR3 DNA that was read is TGCGCCAGCACCCGAGAAGGGACAGGGGCCGTTGGATTCTCCTACAATGAG.

Worth noting for this clone: Sequencing ends 3 residues short of the CDR3 end; the germline J gene provides the rest. The chain employs TRBV19 and TRBJ1-5; TRBD1 matches at 9 bases. V dropped 4 bases and J dropped 0; count of bases not matched to a gene: 13. The V gene's germline CDR1 is LNHDA and CDR2 SQIVND (reference sequence). This CDR3 has 19 residues. Partial CDR3 DNA: TGTGCCAGTAGTACCGCCGGGACAGGGTTGGGATTTAGCAATCAGCCC. It is translated as CASSTAGTGLGFSNQP. The whole CDR3 is CASSTAGTGLGFSNQPQHF.

Of note for this clone: The CDR3 extends 3 residues past the end of the read, so its final part is completed from the germline J gene. The chain joins TRBV25-1 to TRBJ1-2; 9 nucleotides line up with TRBD1. The CDR3 is 14 residues long. Germline V gene lookup returns CDR1 MGHDK and CDR2 SYGVNS. CDR3 DNA (partial): TGTGCCAGCAGTGAACCCGGGACAGGGACGGGC. It yields the protein CASSEPGTGTG. The CDR3 in full is CASSEPGTGTGYTF.

Note on this clone: With the read ending 3 residues before the CDR3 end, the germline J gene is used to fill in that end. V and J are TRBV19 and TRBJ1-5, with TRBD1 as a possible D gene (5 bases). Germline CDR1 and CDR2: LNHDA and SQIVND (reference sequence). With 7 bases removed from V and 1 base from J, the gap between germline ends came to 14 bases. There are 15 residues in the CDR3. The sequenced CDR3 bases are TGTGCCAGTAACCCGGAGGGGAGAAGCAATCAGCCC. The encoded protein is CASNPEGRSNQP. The whole CDR3 is CASNPEGRSNQPQHF.

With regard to this clone: The observed sequence ends 3 residues before the CDR3 terminus, with the missing tail filled in from the germline J gene. The chain uses TRBV5-1 and TRBJ1-1; D call uncertain. The CDR3 has 14 amino acids. Trimming removed 0 bases from V and 1 base from J, with 7 bases in between. Germline CDR1 is SGHRS and CDR2 is YFSETQ. The CDR3: CASSLGPQNTEAFF. The sequenced part of the CDR3 DNA is TGCGCCAGCAGCTTGGGCCCACAGAACACTGAA.

Comment on this clone: The CDR3 end is not reached by the read, which stops 3 residues before it; the germline J gene fills it in. This chain joins TRBV11-2 and TRBJ1-1; D remains ambiguous. The CDR3 loop spans 12 amino acids. The germline V gene encodes CDR1 SGHAT and CDR2 FQNNGV. The covered CDR3 bases are TGTGCCAGCGAGCGAGTTGGCTTCGAA. As protein: CASERVGFE. Given in full, the CDR3 is CASERVGFEAFF.

Worth noting for this clone: The DNA ends 3 residues before the CDR3 does, and the rest of the CDR3 is filled in from the germline J gene. The rearrangement joins TRBV7-6 to TRBJ2-7; D not certain. Trimming stripped 1 base from V and 6 bases from J, with 13 bases between. The CDR3 is 14 amino acids. Looked up from germline, CDR1 is SGHVS and CDR2 is FNYEAQ. The DNA read from the CDR3 is TGTGCCAGCAGCTTAGATCTCGGAAGGGTCGAG. Encoded protein: CASSLDLGRVE. The full CDR3 protein reads CASSLDLGRVEQYF.

Of note for this clone: The read finishes 3 residues shy of the CDR3 end, and the germline J gene is used to complete it. The V call is TRBV2, the J call TRBJ2-4; TRBD2 aligns across 7 bases. The V and J ends lost 7 bases and 5 bases, in that order; junction bases with no gene match: 5. The CDR3 length is 13 residues. From germline, CDR1 is SNHLY and CDR2 FYNNEI. The DNA read from the CDR3 is TGTGCCAGCATGGAGCGGGGTGAAAACATT. It yields the protein CASMERGENI. The complete CDR3 reads CASMERGENIQYF.